This entry features one T cell receptor beta chain sequence. The sample originates from a study of blood T cell repertoires in COVID-19. As originally analysed: Amplification with reference gene primers provided the estimates of nucleated cell counts. Data came from immunoSEQ multiplex PCR; TCRdb stores just in-frame clones and leaves some out. The DNA was the basis for D and trimming; V, J and clone size are from that table. The data show about 82,000 clones, around 78% seen once. The germline V gene has CDR1 SEHNR and CDR2 FQNEAQ (reference sequence). This CDR3 comprises 15 residues. V was clipped by 2 bases and J by 4 bases, with 11 bases between them.

The specimen was peripheral blood. V is TRBV7-9 and J is TRBJ1-4, with a tentative D call TRBD1 (5 bases). The sequence was collected from a man in his fifties or sixties with COVID-19, enrolled during active disease. The CDR3 sequence is CASSLTAGNNEKLFF. In DNA form, the CDR3 reads TGTGCCAGCAGCTTAACGGCAGGGAATAATGAAAAACTGTTTTTT.